This T cell receptor beta chain was sequenced for a study of shared clonotypes between healthy human individuals. Comments on this clone: The identical CDR3 is also encoded by other nucleotide sequences in the sample.

Measured with immunoSEQ multiplex PCR; TCRdb has only the in-frame clones, and not every one. In the table there are about 1 million clones, under 80% of which are singletons. Material for sequencing was memory CD4+ T cells sorted from blood. Subset meaning: CD45RA-negative fraction. The sequence was obtained from a man aged 18 to 35 in good health.

The DNA of the CDR3 is TGTGCCAGCAGTGGCGGGGGGCAACAAGAGACCCAGTACTTC. It codes for CASSGGGQQETQYF. The rearrangement joins TRBV6-1 to TRBJ2-5; 8 nucleotides align to TRBD2. The CDR3 runs 14 residues. The germline V gene encodes CDR1 MNHNS and CDR2 SASEGT. V shed 4 bases and J 2 bases; nucleotides not matched to a gene: 3.